The 25 T cell receptor beta chains below were found in one sample sequenced in a study of blood T cell repertoires in COVID-19. TCRdb keeps only in-frame clones here, not all; method: immunoSEQ multiplex PCR. Of approximately 120,000 clones listed, around 89% are singletons. The source material was peripheral blood. Every receptor here comes from a human donor with acute or convalescent COVID-19. The donor label of this sample is uncertain.

This clone was seen a single time. This sequence joins TRBV5-1 and TRBJ2-2; maybe TRBD2 (5 bases). Germline assignment: CDR1 SGHRS and CDR2 YFSETQ. The CDR3 runs to 13 residues. The V end was cut by 0 bases, the J end by 7 bases, with 7 bases between. CDR3: CASSLGGGGELFF. CDR3 nucleotides: TGCGCCAGCAGCTTGGGAGGAGGCGGGGAGCTGTTTTTT.

The V call is TRBV11-2, the J call TRBJ1-1; D ambiguous. Trimming took off 5 bases at V and 11 bases at J, with 15 bases between the two ends. CDR3 length: 12 residues. Germline assignment: CDR1 SGHAT and CDR2 FQNNGV. The CDR3 coding sequence is TGTGCCAGCAGCGGCTCAGACATAATGGCTTTCTTT. As protein: CASSGSDIMAFF.

The rearrangement uses TRBV6-5 and TRBJ1-5, with a weak D call TRBD1 (6 bases). This CDR3 comprises 14 residues. Looked up from germline, CDR1 is MNHEY and CDR2 is SVGAGI. V was cut by 5 bases and J by 13 bases, with 21 bases left in between. CDR3 nucleotide sequence: TGTGCCAGCAGTAAACAGAGTGAAATCGGACAGCAGCATTTT. The encoded protein is CASSKQSEIGQQHF.

The V call is TRBV28, the J call TRBJ1-6; perhaps TRBD1 as D (5 bases). Germline V CDR1 and CDR2: MDHEN, SYDVKM. V lost 6 bases and J lost 7, with 19 bases in between. CDR3 length: 16 residues. The CDR3 region has the DNA TGTGCCAGCAGCCGCCGGTCGGGGGGGAACAATTCACCCCTCCACTTT. Encoded protein: CASSRRSGGNNSPLHF.

The V and J genes are TRBV6-5 and TRBJ2-3; 8 bases agree with TRBD1. J lost 1 base, V lost 6 bases, and 0 bases had no gene match. Germline V lookup: CDR1 MNHEY, CDR2 SVGAGI. This CDR3 has 13 amino acids. The CDR3 DNA follows: TGTGCCAGCAGGGACAGGGGCACAGATACGCAGTATTTT. It translates to CASRDRGTDTQYF.

The rearrangement joins TRBV20-1 to TRBJ2-7; D remains ambiguous. Per the germline V gene, CDR1 is DFQATT and CDR2 is SNEGSKA (reference sequence). The CDR3 consists of 11 residues. V dropped 0 bases and J dropped 7 bases, with 7 bases sitting between them. The CDR3 loop reads CSARDKTEQYF. In nucleotides, the CDR3 is TGCAGTGCTAGAGATAAGACAGAGCAGTACTTC.

This clone has just a few counts. The chain uses TRBV7-2 and TRBJ1-1; a weak D match, TRBD1 (5 bases). The CDR3 extends over 13 amino acids. With 5 bases removed from V and 5 bases from J, the gap between germline ends came to 12 bases. Germline V lookup: CDR1 SGHTA, CDR2 FQGNSA. The CDR3 nucleotides are TGTGCCAGCAGCGTCTCCAGGGCAACTGAAGCTTTCTTT. As protein: CASSVSRATEAFF.

The V and J genes are TRBV6-5 and TRBJ1-3, with a possible D match to TRBD1 (5 bases). The CDR3 consists of 13 residues. The V end lost 9 bases, the J end lost 4 bases, and 13 bases lay between the germline ends. Germline-derived CDR1 and CDR2 are MNHEY and SVGAGI. CDR3 residues: CASKAGGGNTIYF. The CDR3 bases are TGTGCCAGTAAGGCGGGGGGAGGAAACACCATATATTTT.

V gene TRBV5-1 combines with J gene TRBJ1-3, with TRBD1 identical over 7 bases. The CDR3 covers 15 residues. V shed 3 bases, J shed 0 bases, and the junction held 3 bases outside the gene matches. Germline CDR1 reads SGHRS; CDR2 reads YFSETQ. The CDR3 bases are TGCGCCAGCAGCTCGACAGGGCCCTCTGGAAACACCATATATTTT. This sequence encodes CASSSTGPSGNTIYF.

The rearrangement joins TRBV2 to TRBJ2-3, with D possibly TRBD2 on 6 matching bases. The CDR3 has 12 amino acids. Germline V gives CDR1 SNHLY, CDR2 FYNNEI. The V gene lost 7 bases and the J gene lost 8 bases, with 13 bases spanning the gap. The CDR3 DNA is TGTGCCAGCATCACCGGAGGGGCTACGCAGTATTTT. This translates into CASITGGATQYF.

The rearrangement links TRBV28 to TRBJ1-1, with 7 bases lining up with TRBD1. The CDR3 totals 15 residues. Germline V lookup: CDR1 MDHEN, CDR2 SYDVKM. V trimming: 7 bases; J trimming: 1 base; junction bases outside the gene matches: 9. CDR3 sequence: CASIRTGLQNTEAFF. The CDR3, as DNA: TGTGCCAGCATCCGGACAGGCCTACAGAACACTGAAGCTTTCTTT.

The chain links TRBV4-2 to TRBJ1-5; 9 bases agree with TRBD1. Germline lookup yields CDR1 LGHNA and CDR2 YNFKEQ. This CDR3 comprises 14 residues. V was pared by 1 base and J by 6 bases, with 1 base of the junction left unmatched. In DNA form, the CDR3 reads TGTGCCAGCAGCCAAGGGGACAGGGCTCAGCCCCAGCATTTT. Amino acid sequence: CASSQGDRAQPQHF.

This chain links TRBV3-1 (or the pseudogene TRBV3-2) with TRBJ2-7; 8 bases match TRBD2. This CDR3 region has 14 residues. V shed 1 base, J shed 5 bases, and the junction held 4 bases outside the gene matches. CDR1 is LGHDT and CDR2 is YNNKEL in the germline V gene (reference sequence). CDR3 coding DNA: TGTGCCAGCAGCCAAGCGGGGGGGGCCCACGAGCAGTACTTC. Amino acids: CASSQAGGAHEQYF.

V usage is TRBV7-2 and J usage is TRBJ2-2; D possibly corresponds to TRBD2 (5 bases). Germline CDR1 is SGHTA and CDR2 is FQGNSA. The CDR3 runs 15 residues. Trimming removed 2 bases from V and 0 bases from J, with 7 bases in between. CDR3 in DNA: TGTGCCAGCAGCTTAACGGGAACGAACACCGGGGAGCTGTTTTTT. This sequence encodes CASSLTGTNTGELFF.

The sample holds one count of this clone. The rearrangement links TRBV4-1 to TRBJ2-5; 9 nucleotides match TRBD1. This CDR3 contains 14 residues. The J segment lost 5 bases and the V segment lost 1 base, leaving 2 bases of the junction unmatched. CDR1 MGHRA and CDR2 YSYEKL come from the germline V gene. CDR3 bases: TGCGCCAGCAGCCAAGCGGACAGGGGTGAGACCCAGTACTTC. Amino acids: CASSQADRGETQYF.

The chain couples TRBV9 to TRBJ1-2, with D possibly matching TRBD1 (5 bases). Germline-derived CDR1 and CDR2 are SGDLS and YYNGEE. This CDR3 has 15 amino acids. V lost 4 bases and J 7 bases, leaving 20 bases between the germline ends. Here the CDR3 DNA reads TGTGCCAGCAGCCCCCCCCTGGGCAGGGAGGTTGGCTACACCTTC. Encoded protein: CASSPPLGREVGYTF.

The V and J genes are TRBV19 and TRBJ1-5; 8 bases are a match to TRBD1. Germline V gives CDR1 LNHDA, CDR2 SQIVND (reference sequence). The V segment lost 7 bases and the J segment 4 bases; nucleotides outside the gene matches: 9. The CDR3 has 15 amino acids. CDR3 sequence: CASNPGQVRNQPQHF. The CDR3 nucleotides read TGTGCCAGTAATCCGGGACAGGTGAGGAATCAGCCCCAGCATTTT.

V is TRBV30 and J is TRBJ1-6, with 7 bases identical to TRBD1. CDR1 and CDR2 (germline): GTSNPN, SVGIG (reference sequence). The CDR3 length is 12 residues. The ends lost 8 bases at V and 7 bases at J; junction bases unmatched: 5. The DNA for the CDR3 is TGTGCCGGTGACAGGGTGAATTCACCCCTCCACTTT. As protein: CAGDRVNSPLHF.

The chain recombines TRBV27 with TRBJ1-1, with 7 bases that match TRBD1. Unmatched junction bases numbered 8, after V lost 10 bases and J lost 3 bases. CDR1 and CDR2 (germline): MNHEY, SMNVEV (reference sequence). This CDR3 contains 13 residues. In DNA, the CDR3 is TGTGCCACCGCCAACAGGGGACACACTGAAGCTTTCTTT. Its translation is CATANRGHTEAFF.

The chain links TRBV5-4 to TRBJ2-7; 15 bases agree with TRBD2. CDR1 and CDR2 (germline): SGHNT, YYREEE (reference sequence). With 4 bases clipped from V and 4 bases from J, the junction kept 6 bases outside the gene matches. The CDR3 covers 16 residues. CDR3 sequence reads: CASSPGLAGGNYEQYF. The CDR3 DNA reads TGTGCCAGCAGCCCAGGACTAGCGGGAGGGAATTACGAGCAGTACTTC.

The gene calls are TRBV12-3 or TRBV12-4 and TRBJ1-1; D perhaps matches TRBD1 (5 bases). The germline V and J ends were trimmed by 3 bases and 6 bases, with 11 bases remaining between them. This CDR3 has 13 residues. CDR3 in amino acids: CASSLSAQAEAFF. The CDR3 region has the DNA TGTGCCAGCAGTTTGTCCGCACAGGCTGAAGCTTTCTTT.

The rearrangement joins TRBV7-2 to TRBJ2-7; 9 bases line up with TRBD2. Germline CDR1 and CDR2: SGHTA and FQGNSA. The J segment lost 2 bases and the V segment lost 1 base, leaving 3 bases of the junction unmatched. The CDR3 has 15 residues. The CDR3 DNA sequence: TGTGCCAGCAGCTTAGACAGCGGGGGGACCTACGAGCAGTACTTC. Translated, it gives CASSLDSGGTYEQYF.

The chain links TRBV7-2 to TRBJ1-2; D is perhaps TRBD1 (6 bases). Deletions cut 5 bases from V and 4 bases from J, with 14 bases between. Germline V CDR1 and CDR2: SGHTA, FQGNSA. The CDR3 runs 14 residues. The CDR3 DNA follows: TGTGCCAGCAGCCCCCAAGGACAGTCCTATGGCTACACCTTC. Amino acids: CASSPQGQSYGYTF.

This rearrangement joins TRBV28 to TRBJ2-3; 12 bases map to TRBD2. Germline CDR1 and CDR2: MDHEN and SYDVKM. The CDR3 is 16 amino acids. The V segment lost 2 bases and the J segment 5 bases; nucleotides outside the gene matches: 5. The chain's CDR3 is CASSLPSGGAGDTQYF. The CDR3 DNA sequence: TGTGCCAGCAGTTTACCTAGCGGGGGGGCCGGAGATACGCAGTATTTT. Supplemented by reference TRBV28 and TRBJ2-3, the full variable domain reads DVKVTQSSRYLVKRTGEKVFLECVQDMDHENMFWYRQDPGLGLRLIYFSYDVKMKEKGDIPEGYSVSREKKERFSLILESASTNQTSMYLCASSLPSGGAGDTQYFGPGTRLTVL.

The chain employs TRBV11-3 and TRBJ2-2, with D possibly TRBD2 on 6 matching bases. V was trimmed by 5 bases and J by 5 bases, leaving 15 bases between them. The germline V gene encodes CDR1 SGHNT and CDR2 YENEEA. The CDR3 is made up of 15 amino acids. CDR3 sequence: CASSPGWGETGELFF. CDR3 sequence (DNA): TGTGCCAGCAGCCCAGGTTGGGGGGAGACCGGGGAGCTGTTTTTT.